One and the same sample provided the 18 T cell receptor beta chains below, sequenced in a study of tumor-infiltrating lymphocytes in localized non-small cell lung cancer. TCRdb keeps only in-frame clones here, not all; method: immunoSEQ multiplex PCR. Among around 16,000 clones listed, about 48% were seen once. What was sequenced was lung tumor tissue. These receptors originate from a human donor with non-small cell lung cancer.

In its sample, this clone was seen a few times. The CDR3 coding sequence is TGTGCCAGTAGTACAACCTACCCTAGCGGCCCAAACAATGAGCAGTTCTTC. This translates into CASSTTYPSGPNNEQFF. V is TRBV19 and J is TRBJ2-1, with 7 bases that match TRBD2. Germline assignment: CDR1 LNHDA and CDR2 SQIVND (reference sequence). The CDR3 runs to 17 residues. With 4 bases clipped from V and 5 bases from J, the junction kept 14 bases outside the gene matches.

This chain connects TRBV7-2 to TRBJ2-5; D possibly corresponds to TRBD1 (5 bases). The V and J ends lost 5 bases and 1 base respectively, with 11 bases between them. CDR1 and CDR2 (germline): SGHTA, FQGNSA. This CDR3 region has 14 residues. CDR3 sequence reads: CASSPWGIQETQYF. The CDR3 DNA reads TGTGCCAGCAGCCCATGGGGCATCCAAGAGACCCAGTACTTC. Full variable domain (remainder filled in from reference TRBV7-2 and TRBJ2-5): GAGVSQSPSNKVTEKGKDVELRCDPISGHTALYWYRQSLGQGLEFLIYFQGNSAPDKSGLPSDRFSAERTGGSVSTLTIQRTQQEDSAVYLCASSPWGIQETQYFGPGTRLLVL.

This clone came up many times. Other DNA sequences of this sample code for an identical CDR3. The chain links TRBV5-1 to TRBJ1-1, with D possibly TRBD1 on 5 matching bases. The V end was cut by 5 bases, the J end by 1 base, with 12 bases between. CDR1 and CDR2 from the germline V gene are SGHRS and YFSETQ. CDR3 length equals 14 residues. CDR3 coding DNA: TGCGCCAGCAGTAGCTATACAGGGAACACTGAAGCTTTCTTT. Amino acid sequence: CASSSYTGNTEAFF.

The V call is TRBV29-1, the J call TRBJ2-7, with D perhaps matching TRBD1 (5 bases). Germline lookup yields CDR1 SQVTM and CDR2 ANQGSEA. The CDR3 covers 12 residues. Trimming left V 4 bases short and J 2 bases short, with 9 bases between. As DNA, the CDR3 is TGCAGCGTTGTAGGACACGCCTACGAGCAGTACTTC. Amino acid sequence: CSVVGHAYEQYF.

The chain uses TRBV4-1 and TRBJ2-5, with 7 bases that match TRBD2. This CDR3 region has 16 residues. V lost 0 bases to trimming and J lost 6 bases; unmatched junction nucleotides: 10. In germline, CDR1 is MGHRA, CDR2 YSYEKL. CDR3 sequence: CASSQDLGAGFKTQYF. The CDR3 coding sequence is TGCGCCAGCAGCCAAGATCTAGGAGCGGGGTTCAAGACCCAGTACTTC.

This chain uses TRBV4-2 with TRBJ1-4; 11 bases fit TRBD1. In germline, CDR1 is LGHNA, CDR2 YNFKEQ. The length of the CDR3 is 16 residues. V was pared by 4 bases and J by 8 bases, with 9 bases of the junction left unmatched. The CDR3 DNA is TGTGCCAGCAGCCCAGAAAAGGACAGGGGGCGGGAAAAACTGTTTTTT. It encodes CASSPEKDRGREKLFF.

V usage is TRBV19 and J usage is TRBJ2-3; 11 bases line up with TRBD1. V dropped 4 bases and J dropped 1; count of bases not matched to a gene: 1. CDR3 length equals 15 residues. Germline V gives CDR1 LNHDA, CDR2 SQIVND (reference sequence). This CDR3 is CASSKGQGGTDTQYF. The CDR3 coding sequence is TGTGCCAGTAGTAAGGGACAGGGGGGCACAGATACGCAGTATTTT.

The gene calls are TRBV9 and TRBJ2-3, with D possibly being TRBD2 (5 bases). In germline, CDR1 is SGDLS, CDR2 YYNGEE. The CDR3 spans 17 residues. With 4 bases removed from V and 6 bases from J, the gap between germline ends came to 24 bases. The CDR3 DNA reads as TGTGCCAGCAGCCAAGATCTAAGCGGTTCTATGTGGGATACGCAGTATTTT. Translating gives CASSQDLSGSMWDTQYF.

The chain uses TRBV29-1 and TRBJ2-3; 12 nucleotides align to TRBD2. The CDR3 extends over 16 amino acids. V gave up 3 bases and J gave up 0 bases; unmatched junction bases: 4. Per germline, CDR1 SQVTM and CDR2 ANQGSEA. CDR3 residues: CSVDRLAGVSTDTQYF. CDR3 DNA: TGCAGCGTTGATCGACTAGCGGGGGTTAGCACAGATACGCAGTATTTT.

The chain couples TRBV7-9 to TRBJ1-1; TRBD1 might be the D (6 bases). CDR1 is SEHNR and CDR2 is FQNEAQ in the germline V gene (reference sequence). V lost 11 bases and J 4 bases, leaving 17 bases between the germline ends. This CDR3 is 13 amino acids long. The CDR3 nucleotides read TGTGCCGGAGGGGGGGTCGTCCGCACTGAAGCTTTCTTT. It yields the protein CAGGGVVRTEAFF. Together with reference TRBV7-9 and TRBJ1-1, the CDR3 gives the full variable domain: DTGVSQNPRHKITKRGQNVTFRCDPISEHNRLYWYRQTLGQGPEFLTYFQNEAQLEKSRLLSDRFSAERPKGSFSTLEIQRTEQGDSAMYLCAGGGVVRTEAFFGQGTRLTVV.

This clone rates as large. The chain is built from TRBV19 and TRBJ2-7; D uncertain. Germline V gives CDR1 LNHDA, CDR2 SQIVND (reference sequence). Trimming took off 4 bases at V and 6 bases at J, with 19 bases between the two ends. The CDR3 is 15 amino acids. The DNA for the CDR3 is TGTGCCAGTAGTACCCACGGCAGAAGATCGCTCGAGCAGTACTTC. Its translation: CASSTHGRRSLEQYF.

The rearrangement links TRBV5-1 to TRBJ1-2, with 7 bases that match TRBD1. The CDR3 loop spans 14 amino acids. The germline gives CDR1 SGHRS, CDR2 YFSETQ. V lost 4 bases to trimming and J lost 3 bases; unmatched junction nucleotides: 6. CDR3 sequence: CASSTRQGDYGYTF. The CDR3 DNA is TGCGCCAGCAGCACAAGACAGGGAGACTATGGCTACACCTTC.

This clone was found a few times. The genes are TRBV9 and TRBJ1-5; no clear D. Germline CDR1 and CDR2: SGDLS and YYNGEE. V was clipped by 2 bases and J by 4 bases, with 7 bases between them. The CDR3 contains 13 residues. The CDR3 loop is CASSVNTNQPQHF. Here the CDR3 DNA reads TGTGCCAGCAGCGTGAACACAAATCAGCCCCAGCATTTT.

The chain combines TRBV5-3 with TRBJ2-5, with 7 positions matching TRBD2. TRBV5-3 is sorted into the ORF group, with uncertain function. With V trimmed by 0 bases and J by 5 bases, 1 base remained unmatched. This CDR3 has 13 residues. The DNA for the CDR3 is TGTGCCAGAAGCTTGGGTAGCGGGGAGACCCAGTACTTC. It is translated as CARSLGSGETQYF.

This clone was observed at least ten times. The gene calls are TRBV28 and TRBJ1-1; D is undetermined. This CDR3 comprises 13 residues. Per germline, CDR1 MDHEN and CDR2 SYDVKM. V was trimmed by 5 bases and J by 0 bases, leaving 7 bases between them. The CDR3, as DNA: TGTGCCAGCAGTAAGGGTATGAACACTGAAGCTTTCTTT. The encoded protein is CASSKGMNTEAFF.

This clone appeared a single time. The chain links TRBV6-5 to TRBJ2-5; 7 positions match TRBD1. The V gene end was trimmed by 2 bases and the J gene end by 4 bases; junction bases not matched to a gene: 4. The germline V gene encodes CDR1 MNHEY and CDR2 SVGAGI. This CDR3 region has 14 residues. The CDR3 loop is CASSYRAGGETQYF. For the CDR3, the DNA is TGTGCCAGCAGTTACAGGGCAGGGGGAGAGACCCAGTACTTC.

Here the CDR3 reads CAIRESPAGLAFGVNEQFF. CDR3 in DNA: TGTGCCATCAGGGAGAGTCCCGCAGGACTAGCTTTTGGTGTGAATGAGCAGTTCTTC. The V gene is TRBV10-3, the J gene TRBJ2-1, with 8 positions matching TRBD2. Trimming cost V 6 bases and J 7 bases; bases outside gene matches: 23. The CDR3 is 19 residues long. Germline assignment: CDR1 ENHRY and CDR2 SYGVKD.

The chain carries TRBV7-6 and TRBJ2-7; 11 positions agree with TRBD1. Germline V gives CDR1 SGHVS, CDR2 FNYEAQ. The CDR3 has 15 amino acids. J gave up 2 bases and V 4 bases, and 4 bases lay outside the gene matches. This CDR3 reads CASSSGTGGTYEQYF. CDR3 coding DNA: TGTGCCAGCAGCTCCGGGACAGGGGGTACCTACGAGCAGTACTTC.